These 19 T cell receptor beta chains were all obtained from the same sample, sequenced in a study of T-cell memory formation after mild COVID-19. TCRdb ran MiXCR on the 5' RACE reads and lists one entry per CDR3 protein. The sample includes about 470,000 distinct CDR3 sequences, 15% to 20% of them seen just once. The material sequenced was PBMCs or a T cell subset sorted from them (not recorded which). The source is an adult woman who had mild COVID-19 (a few samples of this study predate the infection). Cell type and time point are not known.

The V call is TRBV7-3, the J call TRBJ2-3; TRBD2 matches at 12 bases. The CDR3 length is 14 residues. The V gene's germline CDR1 is SGHTA and CDR2 FQGTGA. Trimming at V came to 4 bases and at J to 7 bases, leaving 3 bases not matched to a gene. CDR3 residues: CASSSSGRGNTQYF. The CDR3 coding sequence is TGTGCCAGCAGCTCTAGCGGGAGGGGGAATACGCAGTATTTT.

This clonotype has just a few counts. The CDR3 region is CATSRDLGRYNEQYF. For the CDR3, the DNA is TGTGCCACCAGCAGAGACTTAGGGAGGTACAACGAGCAGTACTTC. The gene calls are TRBV15 and TRBJ2-7, with D possibly being TRBD2 (6 bases). The CDR3 has 15 residues. The germline V gene has CDR1 LNHNV and CDR2 YYDKDF (reference sequence). V was shortened by 0 bases and J by 5 bases, with 14 bases between the two germline ends.

For this clonotype: Germline and junction disagree at one end, which may indicate a read error. The CDR3 is CASSPLWKGPNEQLF. The CDR3, as DNA: TGTGCCAGCAGCCCCCTCTGGAAGGGGCCCAATGAGCAGCTCTTC. V gene TRBV7-2 combines with J gene TRBJ2-1; D is possibly TRBD1 (5 bases). Germline V gives CDR1 SGHTA, CDR2 FQGNSA. CDR3 length: 15 residues.

This chain links TRBV30 with TRBJ2-1; 9 bases align to TRBD2. The CDR3 spans 15 residues. The germline gives CDR1 GTSNPN, CDR2 SVGIG (reference sequence). Germline trimming cut 3 bases from V and 9 bases from J; bases unmatched to any gene: 12. The CDR3 spells CAWRGAGGSFSEQFF. CDR3 in DNA: TGTGCCTGGAGGGGAGCGGGAGGTTCGTTCAGTGAGCAGTTCTTC.

V gene TRBV12-3 or TRBV12-4 combines with J gene TRBJ2-1; 11 bases agree with TRBD2. The CDR3 runs to 14 residues. With V trimmed by 5 bases and J by 6 bases, 3 bases remained unmatched. CDR3 loop: CASSILAGVNEQFF. CDR3 DNA: TGTGCCAGCAGTATACTAGCGGGAGTCAATGAGCAGTTCTTC.

This chain joins TRBV5-1 and TRBJ2-1; 10 bases are shared with TRBD2. Per germline, CDR1 SGHRS and CDR2 YFSETQ. The CDR3 sequence is 15 residues long. With V trimmed by 4 bases and J by 15 bases, 16 bases remained unmatched. CDR3: CASSQGLAGVLEGFF. The CDR3 coding sequence is TGCGCCAGCAGCCAAGGGCTAGCGGGGGTCCTCGAGGGGTTCTTC.

Ten or more counts support this clonotype. The chain uses TRBV9 and TRBJ2-7; 7 bases line up with TRBD1. The CDR3 totals 14 residues. With V trimmed by 4 bases and J by 1 base, 5 bases remained unmatched. Germline CDR1 is SGDLS and CDR2 is YYNGEE. CDR3 loop: CASSSTTGSYEQYF. The CDR3 nucleotides read TGTGCCAGCAGCTCGACGACAGGGTCCTACGAGCAGTACTTC.

The chain is built from TRBV24-1 and TRBJ2-1, with TRBD2 identical over 11 bases. With V trimmed by 4 bases and J by 6 bases, 10 bases remained unmatched. The CDR3 loop spans 17 amino acids. Germline CDR1 KGHDR, CDR2 SFDVKD. The CDR3 sequence is CATSESPPGLAVNEQFF. In DNA form, the CDR3 reads TGTGCCACCAGTGAATCACCCCCGGGACTAGCGGTCAATGAGCAGTTCTTC.

This clonotype showed up just a few times. This chain uses TRBV11-2 with TRBJ2-5; TRBD1 is a possible D gene (7 bases). Germline CDR1 SGHAT, CDR2 FQNNGV. The CDR3 runs to 17 residues. V was pared by 2 bases and J by 5 bases, with 21 bases between. This CDR3 is CASSLLRGGGAVETQYF. In nucleotides, the CDR3 is TGTGCCAGCAGCTTACTTCGAGGAGGGGGCGCGGTGGAGACCCAGTACTTC.

As regards this clonotype: A read error is possible here, since a much larger clone lies one base away. The chain links TRBV18 to TRBJ1-2; 10 nucleotides align to TRBD1. Germline trimming cut 3 bases from V and 7 bases from J; bases unmatched to any gene: 11. From germline, CDR1 is KGHSH and CDR2 LQKENI. The CDR3 spans 16 residues. The chain's CDR3 is CASSPAGQGFLFGYTF. Written as DNA, the CDR3 is TGTGCCAGCTCACCGGCGGGACAGGGGTTCCTCTTTGGCTACACCTTC.

The rearrangement links TRBV5-1 to TRBJ2-6; a possible D gene is TRBD1 (6 bases). CDR3 length: 18 residues. Trimming removed 4 bases at V and 0 bases at J, with 17 bases between. The V gene's germline CDR1 is SGHRS and CDR2 YFSETQ. The CDR3 loop is CASSPTTGPVSGANVLTF. CDR3 nucleotides: TGCGCCAGCAGCCCGACGACAGGCCCCGTCTCTGGGGCCAACGTCCTGACTTTC.

This clonotype was detected only a few times. The V call is TRBV14, the J call TRBJ2-7; D may be TRBD1 (5 bases). Germline V gives CDR1 SGHDN, CDR2 FVKESK. Trimming left V 4 bases short and J 0 bases short, with 13 bases between. The CDR3 is made up of 15 amino acids. The CDR3 region is CASSPMGRSSYEQYF. CDR3 nucleotides: TGTGCCAGCAGCCCTATGGGGCGGAGCTCCTACGAGCAGTACTTC.

CDR3 sequence: CASSDSGTAYNEQFF. The CDR3 DNA reads TGTGCCAGCAGCGATAGCGGGACTGCCTACAATGAGCAGTTCTTC. This sequence joins TRBV9 and TRBJ2-1, with 8 bases lining up with TRBD2. With V trimmed by 3 bases and J by 2 bases, 4 bases remained unmatched. The CDR3 totals 15 residues. Per germline, CDR1 SGDLS and CDR2 YYNGEE. The variable domain in full, completed from reference TRBV9 and TRBJ2-1, reads DSGVTQTPKHLITATGQRVTLRCSPRSGDLSVYWYQQSLDQGLQFLIQYYNGEERAKGNILERFSAQQFPDLHSELNLSSLELGDSALYFCASSDSGTAYNEQFFGPGTRLTVL.

V is TRBV5-1 and J is TRBJ2-2; no clear D gene. There are 12 residues in the CDR3. V lost 6 bases and J lost 1, with 4 bases in between. CDR1 is SGHRS, CDR2 YFSETQ, per germline. The CDR3 protein is CASKGNTGELFF. In nucleotides, the CDR3 is TGCGCCAGCAAGGGGAACACCGGGGAGCTGTTTTTT.

The chain employs TRBV5-1 and TRBJ1-2, with 11 bases that match TRBD1. The length of the CDR3 is 16 residues. Trimming cost V 4 bases and J 5 bases; bases outside gene matches: 10. Germline values: CDR1 SGHRS, CDR2 YFSETQ. The CDR3 nucleotides are TGCGCCAGCAGCACGGGACAGGGGGACTGGGGATATGGCTACACCTTC. Residues: CASSTGQGDWGYGYTF.

This sequence joins TRBV4-1 and TRBJ2-3, with TRBD2 identical over 12 bases. The trim removed 4 bases at V and 6 bases at J, leaving 8 bases unmatched. Germline V gene lookup returns CDR1 MGHRA and CDR2 YSYEKL. CDR3 length equals 16 residues. CDR3 nucleotides: TGCGCCAGCAGCCCCCATCTAGCGGGGGGGCCCGATACGCAGTATTTT. Translation gives CASSPHLAGGPDTQYF.

The rearrangement joins TRBV28 to TRBJ2-7; 7 bases are shared with TRBD2. This CDR3 comprises 14 residues. CDR1 and CDR2 (germline): MDHEN, SYDVKM. Trimming at V came to 4 bases and at J to 5 bases, leaving 8 bases not matched to a gene. The CDR3, as DNA: TGTGCCAGCAGTTATGGGCTAGCGGTTCACGAGCAGTACTTC. Residues: CASSYGLAVHEQYF.

This clonotype has just a few counts. CDR3 loop: CASSRGHLGAGAPEQYF. The CDR3, as DNA: TGTGCCAGCAGCCGCGGGCACCTGGGGGCGGGAGCCCCCGAGCAGTACTTC. The chain uses TRBV7-2 and TRBJ2-7; a weak D match, TRBD2 (7 bases). Germline loops: CDR1 SGHTA, CDR2 FQGNSA. V lost 5 bases, J lost 6 bases, and 26 bases lay in between. The CDR3 sequence is 17 residues long.

This clonotype was counted only a few times. The chain couples TRBV2 to TRBJ2-3; TRBD1 is a possible D gene (5 bases). In germline, CDR1 is SNHLY, CDR2 FYNNEI. Trimming removed 5 bases at V and 2 bases at J, with 14 bases between. The CDR3 consists of 15 residues. DNA of the CDR3: TGTGCCAGCAGTAAAAGTCAGGGTTTCACAGATACGCAGTATTTT. Translated, it gives CASSKSQGFTDTQYF.